The rows below give T cell receptor beta chains drawn from one sample of a study of blood T cells in healthy people across ages. TCRdb ran MiXCR on the 5' RACE reads and lists one entry per CDR3 protein. The table records 2 million or so distinct CDR3 sequences, 40% to 55% of them present only once. Sample: blood. Receptors were obtained from a woman aged 40 to 50 in good health. The CDR3 runs from the conserved cysteine through the conserved F or W. D genes are given only for firm matches. Only part of the rows carry a size: once, few, many, or a class if the clone is expanded.

j_call d_call clone_size v_call cdr3_nt cdr3_aa
TRBJ1-1 - - TRBV4-3 TGCGCCAGCAGCCAAGGGCTCCCAACAGCGGGAGCTTTCTTT CASSQGLPTAGAFF
TRBJ2-3 - - TRBV7-2 TGTACCAGCAGCCGGCAGTATTTT CTSSRQYF
TRBJ2-4 - - TRBV19 TGTGCCAGTAGTCCAACTGAAGGGGGTACGGGGCAGTACTTC CASSPTEGGTGQYF
TRBJ2-6 - - TRBV10-3 TGTGCCATCAGTGAGTCGATGGGGACTGGGGCCAACGTCCTGACTTTC CAISESMGTGANVLTF
TRBJ1-1 - - TRBV5-1 TGCGCCAGCAGCTTGGCGGCCATGAACACTGAAGCTTTCTTT CASSLAAMNTEAFF
TRBJ1-2 - - TRBV2 TGTGCCAGCAGCGAGTCCTGTGGCTACACCTTC CASSESCGYTF
TRBJ2-4 - few TRBV28 TGTGCCAGCAGTGCCTCCGGGACGGCGGCCAAAAACATTCAGTACTTC CASSASGTAAKNIQYF
TRBJ2-3 TRBD2 few TRBV20-1 TGCAGTGCTAGAGCTTTCACGGGGGGGCCTGATACGCAGTATTTT CSARAFTGGPDTQYF
TRBJ1-2 TRBD1 few TRBV9 TGTGCCAGCAGCCTACACACAAGACAGGGCTATGGCTACACCTTC CASSLHTRQGYGYTF
TRBJ2-5 TRBD1 - TRBV6-2/TRBV6-3 TGTGCCGGCAGACCTTTTGGGACAGGACAAGAGACCCAGTACTTC CAGRPFGTGQETQYF
TRBJ1-6 TRBD1 once TRBV6-5 TGTGCCAGCAGACGGGACAGGGGATTAGGTTCACCCCTCCACTTT CASRRDRGLGSPLHF
TRBJ1-2 TRBD1 - TRBV4-1 TGCGCCAGCAGCCAAGATCTACAGGACAGGGCGGCGAGGGGCTACACCTTC CASSQDLQDRAARGYTF
TRBJ2-1 - few TRBV6-5 TGTGCCAGCAGTTACGGAGGTGAGGGACAATGGGAGCAGTTCTTC CASSYGGEGQWEQFF
TRBJ2-5 - - TRBV7-3 TGTGCCAGCAGCCGCGGACTTACAGAGACCCAGTACTTC CASSRGLTETQYF
TRBJ1-2 - - TRBV9 TGTGCCAGCAGCGTAGATCAAGGGACCTATGGCTACACCTTC CASSVDQGTYGYTF
TRBJ2-6 - - TRBV20-1 TGCAGTGCTCAAAACTCTGGGGCCAACGTCCTGACTTTC CSAQNSGANVLTF
TRBJ2-1 TRBD1 - TRBV6-6 TGTGCCAGCAGACCCGGGACAGGGAGCTCCTACAATGAGCAGTTCTTC CASRPGTGSSYNEQFF
TRBJ1-6 - once TRBV20-1 TGCAGTGCTAGAGGCCCGGCTAGGAAGGATTCACCCCTCCACTTT CSARGPARKDSPLHF
TRBJ1-6 - once TRBV12-3/TRBV12-4 TGTGCCAGCAGTCTACAGGGCGATTCACCCCTCCACTTT CASSLQGDSPLHF
TRBJ2-3 - few TRBV20-1 TGCAGTGCTAGACTACCGGGCGGTAGTCGAGTGACAGATACGCAGTATTTT CSARLPGGSRVTDTQYF
TRBJ2-1 - many TRBV7-9 TGTGCCAGCAGCTTAGGTGCGGGTAGCTCCTACAATGAGCAGTTCTTC CASSLGAGSSYNEQFF
TRBJ1-6 - - TRBV12-3/TRBV12-4 TGTGCCAGCAGTGGCCTTAGGGGGAACTCCTATAATTCACCCCTCCACTTT CASSGLRGNSYNSPLHF
TRBJ2-7 - few TRBV10-3 TGTGCCATCAGTGATCTCACTAACGACGAGCAGTACTTC CAISDLTNDEQYF
TRBJ2-1 TRBD1 - TRBV6-2/TRBV6-3 TGTGCCAGCAGTCCCGGGACAGGGGCCGCCTACAATGAGCAGTTCTTC CASSPGTGAAYNEQFF
TRBJ2-4 - few TRBV7-2 TGTGCCAGCAGGGGACCGGGGTTGGCCAAAAACATTCAGTACTTC CASRGPGLAKNIQYF
TRBJ1-1 - - TRBV5-1 TGCGCCAGCAGCGTAAAACAGCTGAACACTGAAGCTTTCTTT CASSVKQLNTEAFF
TRBJ1-1 - - TRBV10-3 TGTGCCATCAGTGCTGAGGCTGCGAACACTGAAGCTTTCTTT CAISAEAANTEAFF
TRBJ2-7 - few TRBV28 TGTGCCAGCCGTCGAGGACGCTCCTACGAGCAGTACTTC CASRRGRSYEQYF
TRBJ1-6 - once TRBV20-1 TGCAGTGTTAGGATCGCCAGGAGGAATTCACCCCTCCACTTT CSVRIARRNSPLHF
TRBJ1-2 TRBD1 - TRBV4-1 TGCGCCAGCAGCCCAGAGGGACAGAAGACCTATGGCTACACCTTC CASSPEGQKTYGYTF
TRBJ2-3 TRBD2 - TRBV2 TGTGCCAGCAGTGATGGTAGCGGGGGGGCTGTCAGCACAGATACGCAGTATTTT CASSDGSGGAVSTDTQYF
TRBJ2-3 - - TRBV29-1 TGCAGCGTGGACGTTTCGGAGGGAACAGATACGCAGTATTTT CSVDVSEGTDTQYF
TRBJ2-1 TRBD2 - TRBV5-1 TGCGCCAGCAGCTCGAAGCGGGGGGGCCCGGTTGAGCAGTTCTTC CASSSKRGGPVEQFF
TRBJ2-5 - - TRBV20-1 TGCAGCCAGATGGGGGCCGGCGAGACCCAGTACTTC CSQMGAGETQYF
TRBJ1-1 - - TRBV12-3/TRBV12-4 TGTGCCAGCAGTTTAACCCAATACACTGAAGCTTTCTTT CASSLTQYTEAFF
TRBJ1-2 TRBD1 few TRBV5-1 TGCGCCAGCAGCTTGGAGGAGGGGGCGAGAGGCTACACCTTC CASSLEEGARGYTF
TRBJ1-2 - - TRBV5-4 TGTGCCAGCGCTAACGCAATAGATCTCTATGGCTACACCTTC CASANAIDLYGYTF
TRBJ2-1 TRBD1 few TRBV28 TGTGCCAGCCTAAGAGGACAGGGTAGGAATGAGCAGTTCTTC CASLRGQGRNEQFF
TRBJ2-5 TRBD2 - TRBV28 TGTGCCAGCAGTCCCTTACCTGCCGGCGGGGGGTACCAAGAGACCCAGTACTTC CASSPLPAGGGYQETQYF
TRBJ1-4 - few TRBV7-2 TGTGCCAGCAGCTTATCGCGGGGTTCTAATGAAAAACTGTTTTTT CASSLSRGSNEKLFF
TRBJ2-6 TRBD1 once TRBV12-3/TRBV12-4 TGTGCCAGCAGTAAAACCGGGACAGATCCCTCTGGGGCCAACGTCCTGACTTTC CASSKTGTDPSGANVLTF
TRBJ1-5 - - TRBV29-1 TGCAGCATTGGCTGGGGCGACCAGCCCCAGCATTTT CSIGWGDQPQHF
TRBJ2-7 TRBD2 - TRBV20-1 TGCAGTGCTACGGGACTAGCGGGGGCCAAAAGCTCCTACAATGAGCAGTACTTC CSATGLAGAKSSYNEQYF
TRBJ1-2 TRBD1 few TRBV12-3/TRBV12-4 TGTGCCAGCAGTTTGACCCGTGGAGGGGGCAACTATGGCTACACCTTC CASSLTRGGGNYGYTF
TRBJ2-6 - - TRBV6-2/TRBV6-3 TGTGCCAGCAGTTACTCGGGGGGGCTTGGGGCCAACGTCCTGACTTTC CASSYSGGLGANVLTF
TRBJ2-1 - - TRBV7-2 TGTGCCAGCAGCCATCCCCCTGAGGTTAATGAGCAGTTCTTC CASSHPPEVNEQFF
TRBJ1-2 TRBD1 - TRBV6-5 TGTGCCAGCAGTTTTACAGGGGTGCATGGCTACACCTTC CASSFTGVHGYTF
TRBJ2-7 - - TRBV20-1 TGCAGTGCCAAGCTAAGACAGGCCAACTACGAGCAGTACTTC CSAKLRQANYEQYF
TRBJ2-1 - few TRBV20-1 TGCAGTGCTCATTACAATGAGCAGTTCTTC CSAHYNEQFF
TRBJ1-2 - - TRBV20-1 TGCAGTGCTAGACCCAACTATGGCTACACCTTC CSARPNYGYTF
TRBJ2-7 - - TRBV29-1 TGCAGCGTACAATTACAGGGAGGCGAGCAGTACTTC CSVQLQGGEQYF
TRBJ2-7 TRBD1 - TRBV7-9 TGTGCCAGCAGCGCGGGACAGGGCGAGCAGTACTTC CASSAGQGEQYF